This T cell receptor (beta chain) stems from a study of cytomegalovirus exposure and HLA in healthy donors. Study-wide results and caveats: About 87% or about 30% of the time was how often most TCR beta V segments were productive, according to an earlier analysis. Most TCR sequences were rare, but some public TCRs occurred in many donors. 16,951 TCR beta sequences were associated with HLA alleles at 0.05 false discovery rate in a later analysis.

The CDR3 covers 15 residues. V gave up 5 bases and J gave up 5 bases; unmatched junction bases: 10. CDR1 is GTSNPN, CDR2 SVGIG, per germline (reference sequence). For this clone: Its antigen is as yet unknown.

This PCR relied on a set of 60 Vbeta primers and 13 Jbeta primers. Profiled with immunoSEQ multiplex PCR; TCRdb holds only in-frame clones, not every one. The data include around 97,000 clones; the top ten clones carry about 3%. The TCR originated in a man aged 35-49 years in good health and CMV-seronegative. The material sequenced was PBMCs. The gene calls are TRBV30 and TRBJ2-1; 9 nucleotides match TRBD2. The CDR3 here is CAWDGLLAGNNEQFF. CDR3 in DNA: TGTGCCTGGGACGGGTTGCTAGCGGGGAACAATGAGCAGTTCTTC.